The 3 T cell receptor beta chains below all came from one sample that was sequenced in a study of vaccination effects on CD4 cells after COVID-19. The antigens for these receptors are not known. CD4+ T cells were isolated after about nine days of culture. Sequencing used immunoSEQ multiplex PCR; TCRdb keeps in-frame clones, though not all of them. This sample has roughly 30,000 clones; about 73% occur once, and the top ten carry 3.8%. The starting material was CD4+ T cells from PBMCs cultured without peptide, obtained before COVID-19 vaccination. The receptor source for this set is a human donor who received a COVID-19 vaccine.

This chain uses TRBV2 with TRBJ2-1; 8 bases fit TRBD2. The V gene's germline CDR1 is SNHLY and CDR2 FYNNEI. The CDR3 is 15 residues long. The ends lost 5 bases at V and 2 bases at J; junction bases unmatched: 5. The CDR3 DNA reads TGTGCCAGCAGTTCAGCGGGGGAGGCCTACAATGAGCAGTTCTTC. Encoded protein: CASSSAGEAYNEQFF.

The chain is built from TRBV5-4 and TRBJ2-2, with 9 bases lining up with TRBD2. CDR1 and CDR2 from the germline V gene are SGHNT and YYREEE (reference sequence). There are 17 residues in the CDR3. Germline trimming cut 4 bases from V and 5 bases from J; bases unmatched to any gene: 12. The CDR3 spells CASSTPARGGGTGELFF. As DNA, the CDR3 is TGTGCCAGCAGCACCCCGGCGCGGGGGGGCGGTACCGGGGAGCTGTTTTTT.

The chain has TRBV19 and TRBJ2-1; D gene ambiguous. The germline V and J ends were trimmed by 1 base and 8 bases, with 9 bases remaining between them. Germline V gene data show CDR1 as LNHDA and CDR2 as SQIVND (reference sequence). The CDR3 is made up of 13 amino acids. For the CDR3, the DNA is TGTGCCAGTAGTATAGCACGATTGGATGAGCAGTTCTTC. Protein product: CASSIARLDEQFF.